This T cell receptor (beta chain) stems from a study of blood T cell repertoires in COVID-19. About the study: COVID-19 samples from acute and convalescent phases originated in the United States, Italy and Spain. PBMCs, B-cell-depleted T cells, or T cells provided the cDNA or gDNA that made up the material.

Assignment of participants to cohorts was predicated upon participant-reported clinical history. TCRdb's copy holds only in-frame clones and misses some; the assay was immunoSEQ multiplex PCR. This sample has approximately 170,000 clones; approximately 88% occur once, and the top ten carry approximately 9%. The CDR3 runs to 12 residues. V shed 6 bases and J shed 5 bases, with 8 bases lying between them. This clonotype was obtained from a woman aged 18-29 years who had recovered from COVID-19. Sequencing input: PBMCs or T cells enriched from blood (not recorded which). The chain employs TRBV12-3 or TRBV12-4 and TRBJ1-5; D may be TRBD1 (6 bases). The CDR3 reads CASREGDQPQHF. CDR3 sequence (DNA): TGTGCCAGCAGAGAGGGGGATCAGCCCCAGCATTTT.